The sequence of this TCR beta chain was determined in a study of neurological immune-mediated disorders. Looking at the study overall: The approximately 34 multiple sclerosis patients comprised 31 that were relapsing-remitting and 3 that were secondary progressive. Overall study results and limits: None of the CDR3 amino acid sequences found in expanded clones was shared across subjects. This suggests that the TCR-beta repertoires were private in all groups.

5'RACE generated cDNA with 10-nucleotide random UMIs. Every sequencing run generated over 170 million TCR-beta sequences from 15-18 subjects. TCRdb reprocessed the 5' RACE reads via MiXCR and lists one record per CDR3 protein. The repertoire holds tens of thousands of distinct CDR3 sequences, with under 4% as singletons. As for time point: longitudinal time-point 1 (baseline). This clonotype was seen ten or more times. Its antigen remains unknown. This clonotype originated in a woman aged 55-70 years with multiple sclerosis. Sequenced: PBMCs.

The CDR3 DNA is TGTGCCAGCAGCCGGGATGCAGACAATTCACCCCTCCACTTT. Amino acids: CASSRDADNSPLHF. The chain is built from TRBV7-9 and TRBJ1-6; D uncertain. V gave up 5 bases and J gave up 7 bases, with 12 bases separating them. Germline values: CDR1 SEHNR, CDR2 FQNEAQ (reference sequence). CDR3 length: 14 amino acids.